The 5 T cell receptor beta chains in this list originate from one sample, sequenced in a study of human T cells and chemical hapten exposure. MiXCR, applied by TCRdb to the RACE reads, yields one record per CDR3 protein. This sample has about 82,000 distinct CDR3 sequences, with about 11% found just once. Described time point: patch test 1, 2 weeks after DPC sensitization. Treatment specified: therapeutic diphenylcyclopropenone sensitization with weekly scalp DPC. The sequencing used whole blood, collected in connection with sensitization to the hapten diphenylcyclopropenone (DPC). These receptors were collected from a woman between 45 and 60 years old with alopecia areata. Some clones in this sample may be carry-over from other donors' samples.

The V gene is TRBV28, the J gene TRBJ2-2, with D unclear. The V gene's germline CDR1 is MDHEN and CDR2 SYDVKM. The CDR3 is 12 amino acids. The V and J ends lost 7 bases and 1 base respectively, with 4 bases between them. The CDR3 region is CASNGNTGELFF. CDR3 nucleotides: TGTGCCAGCAATGGGAACACCGGGGAGCTGTTTTTT.

Ten or more counts support this clonotype. This chain links TRBV7-2 with TRBJ1-5; TRBD1 is a possible D gene (5 bases). The V and J ends lost 3 bases and 0 bases respectively, with 6 bases between them. Looked up from germline, CDR1 is SGHTA and CDR2 is FQGNSA. The CDR3 loop spans 14 amino acids. The CDR3 region has the DNA TGTGCCAGCAGCTTTGACAGTAGCAATCAGCCCCAGCATTTT. Amino acid sequence: CASSFDSSNQPQHF.

This clonotype was recorded many times. This chain links TRBV29-1 with TRBJ1-5, with D possibly TRBD1 on 6 matching bases. Germline V gene lookup returns CDR1 SQVTM and CDR2 ANQGSEA. V was trimmed by 4 bases and J by 0 bases, leaving 10 bases between them. The CDR3 runs 14 residues. CDR3 protein: CSVGGGNSNQPQHF. CDR3 sequence (DNA): TGCAGCGTTGGAGGGGGGAATAGCAATCAGCCCCAGCATTTT.

This clonotype was detected only a few times. V is TRBV5-1 and J is TRBJ2-7; D uncertain. Trimming pared 4 bases from V and 3 bases from J, leaving 11 bases between. The germline gives CDR1 SGHRS, CDR2 YFSETQ. This CDR3 has 13 amino acids. The CDR3 sequence is CASSPAGLYEQYF. The CDR3 coding sequence is TGCGCCAGCAGCCCCGCCGGGCTCTACGAGCAGTACTTC. Full variable domain (remainder filled in from reference TRBV5-1 and TRBJ2-7): KAGVTQTPRYLIKTRGQQVTLSCSPISGHRSVSWYQQTPGQGLQFLFEYFSETQRNKGNFPGRFSGRQFSNSRSEMNVSTLELGDSALYLCASSPAGLYEQYFGPGTRLTVT.

V usage is TRBV28 and J usage is TRBJ2-7; 7 nucleotides align to TRBD2. Unmatched junction bases numbered 14, after V lost 6 bases and J lost 3 bases. CDR1 MDHEN and CDR2 SYDVKM come from the germline V gene. There are 16 residues in the CDR3. The CDR3 DNA follows: TGTGCCAGCAGAGGTTACTCGGGAGGAGGTTTCTACGAGCAGTACTTC. Protein sequence: CASRGYSGGGFYEQYF.